A single sample gave rise to the 21 T cell receptor beta chains below, sequenced in a study of STAT5B mutations in CD4+ large granular lymphocyte leukemia. TCRdb's table, derived via immunoSEQ multiplex PCR, lists solely in-frame clones and lacks some. The sample comprises tens of thousands of clones, approximately 72% of which are singletons, and over 2.5% rests with the top ten. The sequencing input was CD4+ T cells from blood buffy coats. The origin of the receptors is a human donor in good health.

In this sample, this clone turned up once. This chain connects TRBV19 to TRBJ2-5, with D possibly TRBD2 on 5 matching bases. This CDR3 has 15 amino acids. Germline-derived CDR1 and CDR2 are LNHDA and SQIVND (reference sequence). Between the trimmed V and J ends, which lost 0 bases and 5 bases, there was a span of 13 bases. The CDR3: CASSIDPSSQETQYF. Here the CDR3 DNA reads TGTGCCAGTAGTATAGATCCTAGCTCTCAGGAGACCCAGTACTTC.

The J gene is TRBJ1-1, the V gene TRBV7-2; the D is unclear. The germline V and J ends were trimmed by 6 bases and 8 bases, with 16 bases remaining between them. CDR1 and CDR2 (germline): SGHTA, FQGNSA. The CDR3 sequence is 13 residues long. The chain's CDR3 is CASRNPPGSEAFF. Here the CDR3 DNA reads TGTGCCAGCAGAAACCCTCCCGGCAGCGAAGCTTTCTTT.

This clone has just one count. The gene calls are TRBV7-3 and TRBJ2-5; 7 bases agree with TRBD1. Per germline, CDR1 SGHTA and CDR2 FQGTGA. The CDR3 spans 19 residues. The trim removed 1 base at V and 1 base at J, leaving 15 bases unmatched. CDR3 loop: CASSLRGSAEGAGQETQYF. The CDR3 DNA reads as TGTGCCAGCAGCTTAAGGGGGTCGGCAGAGGGGGCCGGCCAAGAGACCCAGTACTTC.

V is TRBV27 and J is TRBJ2-1; TRBD2 is a possible D gene (6 bases). CDR3 length: 16 residues. Germline V gene sequence: CDR1 MNHEY, CDR2 SMNVEV (reference sequence). Trimming stripped 6 bases from V and 0 bases from J, with 15 bases between. CDR3 nucleotides: TGTGCCAGCAGACCGATAGCGGATAGCTCCTACAATGAGCAGTTCTTC. Translated: CASRPIADSSYNEQFF.

The chain couples TRBV6-5 to TRBJ1-2, with a possible D match to TRBD1 (6 bases). V was pared by 0 bases and J by 3 bases, with 14 bases between. Germline assignment: CDR1 MNHEY and CDR2 SVGAGI. CDR3 length: 16 amino acids. The CDR3: CASSYSNRDGYYGYTF. The CDR3 DNA sequence: TGTGCCAGCAGTTACTCGAACAGGGACGGGTACTATGGCTACACCTTC.

The chain carries TRBV11-3 and TRBJ2-5; TRBD1 or TRBD2 may be the D gene (5 bases each). Germline values: CDR1 SGHNT, CDR2 YENEEA. This CDR3 region has 13 residues. The V end was cut by 7 bases, the J end by 0 bases, with 9 bases between. The CDR3 sequence: CASKGRNQETQYF. The CDR3 DNA is TGTGCCAGCAAGGGACGGAACCAAGAGACCCAGTACTTC.

The chain is built from TRBV28 and TRBJ2-3; tentatively, D is TRBD2 (6 bases). CDR1 and CDR2 from the germline V gene are MDHEN and SYDVKM. This CDR3 comprises 15 residues. Trimming stripped 3 bases from V and 2 bases from J, with 12 bases between. The CDR3 sequence is CASSLTRPNTDTQYF. CDR3 DNA: TGTGCCAGCAGTTTGACTAGACCCAACACAGATACGCAGTATTTT.

CDR3 sequence (DNA): TGTGCCAGCAGTTCCCCGGGACAGGGTAGCGGAAACACCATATATTTT. This codes for CASSSPGQGSGNTIYF. The chain has TRBV6-5 and TRBJ1-3, with 9 bases fitting TRBD1. The CDR3 extends over 16 amino acids. Germline assignment: CDR1 MNHEY and CDR2 SVGAGI. The V and J ends lost 4 bases and 4 bases, in that order; junction bases with no gene match: 8.

The V call is TRBV7-8, the J call TRBJ2-2; the D call may be TRBD1 or TRBD2 (5 bases each). This CDR3 has 15 amino acids. The V and J ends lost 3 bases and 6 bases respectively, with 14 bases between them. From germline, CDR1 is SGHVS and CDR2 FQNEAQ. The CDR3 sequence: CASSFWAGTAGELFF. CDR3 in DNA: TGTGCCAGCAGCTTTTGGGCAGGGACGGCCGGGGAGCTGTTTTTT.

This chain joins TRBV2 and TRBJ2-3; 7 nucleotides agree with TRBD2. V lost 2 bases and J lost 2; bases outside the gene matches: 4. The CDR3 extends over 15 amino acids. CDR1 and CDR2 from the germline V gene are SNHLY and FYNNEI. The CDR3, as DNA: TGTGCCAGCAGTGAAAGGCGGGGGACCACAGATACGCAGTATTTT. Protein sequence: CASSERRGTTDTQYF.

The chain recombines TRBV6-1 with TRBJ2-5; weak D call: TRBD1 (5 bases). The CDR3 loop spans 14 amino acids. CDR1 MNHNS and CDR2 SASEGT come from the germline V gene. V gave up 6 bases and J gave up 1 base, with 12 bases separating them. CDR3 region: CASRSRVFQETQYF. CDR3 bases: TGTGCCAGCAGGAGCAGGGTCTTCCAAGAGACCCAGTACTTC.

The V and J genes are TRBV9 and TRBJ2-2; 9 bases map to TRBD1. The CDR3 loop spans 16 amino acids. The germline V gene encodes CDR1 SGDLS and CDR2 YYNGEE. Trimming cost V 4 bases and J 4 bases; bases outside gene matches: 8. The CDR3 bases are TGTGCCAGCAGCCCCGGACAGGGGAGAATCACCGGGGAGCTGTTTTTT. It translates to CASSPGQGRITGELFF.

The chain recombines TRBV5-1 with TRBJ2-6; D ambiguous. In germline, CDR1 is SGHRS, CDR2 YFSETQ. CDR3 length equals 16 residues. V shed 4 bases and J shed 2 bases, with 13 bases lying between them. CDR3 in amino acids: CASSLGWSAGANVLTF. CDR3 sequence (DNA): TGCGCCAGCAGCCTTGGGTGGAGTGCTGGGGCCAACGTCCTGACTTTC.

The genes are TRBV2 and TRBJ2-2; TRBD2 aligns across 7 bases. The ends lost 6 bases at V and 4 bases at J; junction bases unmatched: 8. Germline-derived CDR1 and CDR2 are SNHLY and FYNNEI. This CDR3 is built from 15 residues. The CDR3 DNA reads as TGTGCCAGCAGGCTCGGGGACTACCTCACCGGGGAGCTGTTTTTT. This translates into CASRLGDYLTGELFF.

The chain carries TRBV18 and TRBJ2-1; the match to TRBD2 covers 12 bases. The CDR3 is 16 residues long. Germline V gene sequence: CDR1 KGHSH, CDR2 LQKENI. Losses at the gene ends were 0 bases for V and 7 bases for J; bases not matched to a gene: 4. The CDR3 is CASSPPGLAGGNEQFF. DNA for the CDR3: TGTGCCAGCTCACCACCGGGGCTAGCGGGAGGGAATGAGCAGTTCTTC. The full variable domain, its missing parts supplied by reference TRBV18 and TRBJ2-1, is NAGVMQNPRHLVRRRGQEARLRCSPMKGHSHVYWYRQLPEEGLKFMVYLQKENIIDESGMPKERFSAEFPKEGPSILRIQQVVRGDSAAYFCASSPPGLAGGNEQFFGPGTRLTVL.

The CDR3 DNA reads as TGTGCCATCATTCTCCCCTGGGGGGGTTGGGGCTACACCTTC. Protein sequence: CAIILPWGGWGYTF. The chain is built from TRBV10-3 and TRBJ1-2; the D gene is possibly TRBD1 (5 bases). This CDR3 spans 14 amino acids. The V end was cut by 7 bases, the J end by 8 bases, with 20 bases between. Germline CDR1 reads ENHRY; CDR2 reads SYGVKD.

The CDR3 region is CASSKTTGSGYTF. The CDR3 coding sequence is TGTGCCAGCAGCAAAACGACAGGGAGCGGCTACACCTTC. The rearrangement joins TRBV7-2 to TRBJ1-2; TRBD1 matches 7 bases. The V segment lost 5 bases and the J segment 8 bases; nucleotides outside the gene matches: 8. In germline, CDR1 is SGHTA, CDR2 FQGNSA. This CDR3 region has 13 residues.

The chain recombines TRBV29-1 with TRBJ2-1; 11 bases are a match to TRBD1. CDR1 is SQVTM, CDR2 ANQGSEA, per germline. This CDR3 comprises 11 residues. Written as DNA, the CDR3 is TGCGTTGGGACAGGGGGAGGTGAGCAGTTCTTC. Protein sequence: CVGTGGGEQFF.

The rearrangement uses TRBV7-9 and TRBJ1-1; 7 bases map to TRBD1. The length of the CDR3 is 15 residues. CDR1 is SEHNR, CDR2 FQNEAQ, per germline (reference sequence). V was pared by 5 bases and J by 5 bases, with 11 bases of the junction left unmatched. CDR3 in DNA: TGTGCCAGCAGCAATGGACAGGCCACGGGAACTGAAGCTTTCTTT. Translated, it gives CASSNGQATGTEAFF.

The V call is TRBV13, the J call TRBJ2-3; 8 bases line up with TRBD2. The germline CDR1 and CDR2 sequences are PRHDT and FYEKMQ (reference sequence). The CDR3 sequence is 16 residues long. V lost 2 bases and J lost 1; bases outside the gene matches: 5. The CDR3 DNA is TGTGCCAGCAGCTTATACGGGAGGGCACGCACAGATACGCAGTATTTT. It yields the protein CASSLYGRARTDTQYF.

The chain uses TRBV6-8 and TRBJ2-7; 7 positions match TRBD1. V lost 3 bases to trimming and J lost 7 bases; unmatched junction nucleotides: 12. This CDR3 comprises 15 residues. The germline V gene has CDR1 MNHGY and CDR2 SAAAGT. CDR3: CASSYSTGNIWEQYF. CDR3 nucleotide sequence: TGTGCCAGCAGTTATTCGACAGGGAATATTTGGGAGCAGTACTTC.